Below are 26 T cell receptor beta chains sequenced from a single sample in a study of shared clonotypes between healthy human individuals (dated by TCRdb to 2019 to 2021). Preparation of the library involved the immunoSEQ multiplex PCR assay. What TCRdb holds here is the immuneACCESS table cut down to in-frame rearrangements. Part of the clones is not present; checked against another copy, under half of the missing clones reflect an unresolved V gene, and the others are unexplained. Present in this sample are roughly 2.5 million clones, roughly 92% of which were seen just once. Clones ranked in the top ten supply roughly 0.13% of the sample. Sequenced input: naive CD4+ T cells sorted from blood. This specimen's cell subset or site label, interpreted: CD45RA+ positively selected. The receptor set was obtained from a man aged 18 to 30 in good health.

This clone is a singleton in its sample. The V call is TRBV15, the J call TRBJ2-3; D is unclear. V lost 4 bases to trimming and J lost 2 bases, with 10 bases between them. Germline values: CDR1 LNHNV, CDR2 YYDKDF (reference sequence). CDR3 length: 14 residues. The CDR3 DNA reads TGTGCCACCAGCACTGGCTTCTCCACAGATACGCAGTATTTT. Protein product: CATSTGFSTDTQYF. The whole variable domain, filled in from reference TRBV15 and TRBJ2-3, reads DAMVIQNPRYQVTQFGKPVTLSCSQTLNHNVMYWYQQKSSQAPKLLFHYYDKDFNNEADTPDNFQSRRPNTSFCFLDIRSPGLGDTAMYLCATSTGFSTDTQYFGPGTRLTVL.

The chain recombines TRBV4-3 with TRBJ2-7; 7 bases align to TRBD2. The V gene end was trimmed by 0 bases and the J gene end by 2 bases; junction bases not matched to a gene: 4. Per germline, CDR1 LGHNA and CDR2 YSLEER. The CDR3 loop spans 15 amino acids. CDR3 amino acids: CASSQDGGSTYEQYF. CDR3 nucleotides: TGCGCCAGCAGCCAAGACGGGGGGAGCACCTACGAGCAGTACTTC.

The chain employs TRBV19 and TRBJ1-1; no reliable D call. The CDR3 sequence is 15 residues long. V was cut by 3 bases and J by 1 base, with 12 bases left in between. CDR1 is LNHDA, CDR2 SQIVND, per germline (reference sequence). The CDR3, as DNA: TGTGCCAGTAGTATTGGAGCGTCAGAGAACACTGAAGCTTTCTTT. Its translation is CASSIGASENTEAFF.

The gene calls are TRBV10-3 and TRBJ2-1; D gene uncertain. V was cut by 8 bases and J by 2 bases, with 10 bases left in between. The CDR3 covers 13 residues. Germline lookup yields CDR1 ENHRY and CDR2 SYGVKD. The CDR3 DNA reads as TGTGCCATCGCATCAGTCCCCTACAATGAGCAGTTCTTC. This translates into CAIASVPYNEQFF.

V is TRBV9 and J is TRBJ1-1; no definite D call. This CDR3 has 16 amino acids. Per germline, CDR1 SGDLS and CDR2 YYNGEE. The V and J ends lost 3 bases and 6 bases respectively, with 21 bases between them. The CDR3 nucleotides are TGTGCCAGCAGCGCAACCTTCCGTTTAGGGTCATCTGAAGCTTTCTTT. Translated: CASSATFRLGSSEAFF. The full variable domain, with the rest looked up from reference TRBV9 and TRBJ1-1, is DSGVTQTPKHLITATGQRVTLRCSPRSGDLSVYWYQQSLDQGLQFLIQYYNGEERAKGNILERFSAQQFPDLHSELNLSSLELGDSALYFCASSATFRLGSSEAFFGQGTRLTVV.

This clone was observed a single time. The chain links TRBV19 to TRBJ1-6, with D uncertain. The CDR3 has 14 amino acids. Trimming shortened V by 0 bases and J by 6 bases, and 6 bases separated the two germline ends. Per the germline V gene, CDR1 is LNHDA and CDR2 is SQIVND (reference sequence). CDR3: CASSIEGSNSPLHF. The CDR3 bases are TGTGCCAGTAGTATAGAAGGGTCTAATTCACCCCTCCACTTT.

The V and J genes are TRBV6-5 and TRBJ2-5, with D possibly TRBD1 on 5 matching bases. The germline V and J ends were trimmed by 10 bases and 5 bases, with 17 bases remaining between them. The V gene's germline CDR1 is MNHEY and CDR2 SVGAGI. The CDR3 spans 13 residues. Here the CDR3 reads CATHRAGLETQYF. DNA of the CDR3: TGTGCCACGCATCGAGCAGGGCTGGAGACCCAGTACTTC.

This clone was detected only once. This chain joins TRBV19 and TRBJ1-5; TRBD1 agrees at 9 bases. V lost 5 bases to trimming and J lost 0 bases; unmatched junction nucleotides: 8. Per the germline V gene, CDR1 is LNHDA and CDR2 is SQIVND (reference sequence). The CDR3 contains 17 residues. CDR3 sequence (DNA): TGTGCCAGTAGTCCGGGACAGGGCCCTTTTAGCAATCAGCCCCAGCATTTT. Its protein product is CASSPGQGPFSNQPQHF.

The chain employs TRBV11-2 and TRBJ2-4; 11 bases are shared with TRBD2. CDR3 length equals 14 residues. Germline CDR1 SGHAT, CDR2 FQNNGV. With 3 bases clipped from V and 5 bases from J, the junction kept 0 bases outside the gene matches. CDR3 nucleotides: TGTGCCAGCAGCTTGGGACTAGCGGAAAACATTCAGTACTTC. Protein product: CASSLGLAENIQYF.

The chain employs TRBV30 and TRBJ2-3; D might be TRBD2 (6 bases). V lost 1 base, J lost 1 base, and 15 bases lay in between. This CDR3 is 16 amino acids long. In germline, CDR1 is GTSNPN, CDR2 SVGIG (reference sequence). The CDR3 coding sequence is TGTGCCTGGAGTGATTGGGCTAGCGCTGGCACAGATACGCAGTATTTT. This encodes CAWSDWASAGTDTQYF.

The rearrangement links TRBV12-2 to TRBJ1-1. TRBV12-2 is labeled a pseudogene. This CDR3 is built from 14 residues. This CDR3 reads CASRLGNKNTEAFF. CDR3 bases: TGTGCAAGTCGCTTAGGGAACAAGAACACTGAAGCTTTCTTT.

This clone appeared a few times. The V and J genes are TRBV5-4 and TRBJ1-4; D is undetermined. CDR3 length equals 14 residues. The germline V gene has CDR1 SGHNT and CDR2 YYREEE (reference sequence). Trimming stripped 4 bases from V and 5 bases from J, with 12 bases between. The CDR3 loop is CASSRAGENEKLFF. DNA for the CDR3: TGTGCCAGCAGCCGAGCGGGTGAGAATGAAAAACTGTTTTTT. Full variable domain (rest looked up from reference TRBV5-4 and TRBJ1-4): ETGVTQSPTHLIKTRGQQVTLRCSSQSGHNTVSWYQQALGQGPQFIFQYYREEENGRGNFPPRFSGLQFPNYSSELNVNALELDDSALYLCASSRAGENEKLFFGSGTQLSVL.

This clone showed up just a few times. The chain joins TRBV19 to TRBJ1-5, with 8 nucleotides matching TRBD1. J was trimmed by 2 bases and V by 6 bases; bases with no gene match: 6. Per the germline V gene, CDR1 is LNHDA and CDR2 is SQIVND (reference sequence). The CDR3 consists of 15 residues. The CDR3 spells CASRVTGAGNQPQHF. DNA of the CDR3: TGTGCCAGTAGAGTGACAGGGGCGGGCAATCAGCCCCAGCATTTT.

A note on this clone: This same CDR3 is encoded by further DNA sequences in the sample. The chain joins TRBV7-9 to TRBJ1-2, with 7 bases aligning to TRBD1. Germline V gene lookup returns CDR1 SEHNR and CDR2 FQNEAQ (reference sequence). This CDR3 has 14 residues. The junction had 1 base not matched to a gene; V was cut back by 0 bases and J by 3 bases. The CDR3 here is CASSLAGTDYGYTF. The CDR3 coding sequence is TGTGCCAGCAGCTTAGCAGGGACAGACTATGGCTACACCTTC.

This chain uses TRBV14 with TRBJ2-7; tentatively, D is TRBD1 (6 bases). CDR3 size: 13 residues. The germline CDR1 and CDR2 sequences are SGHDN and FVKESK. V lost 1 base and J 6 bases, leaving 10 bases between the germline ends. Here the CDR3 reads CASSQVGTSEQYF. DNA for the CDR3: TGTGCCAGCAGCCAAGTAGGGACAAGCGAGCAGTACTTC.

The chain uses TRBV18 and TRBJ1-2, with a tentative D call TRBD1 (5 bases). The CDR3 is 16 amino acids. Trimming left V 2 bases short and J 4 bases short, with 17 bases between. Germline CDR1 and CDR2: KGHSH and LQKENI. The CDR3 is CASSPSTGTDFYGYTF. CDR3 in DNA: TGTGCCAGCTCACCATCGACCGGGACGGATTTCTATGGCTACACCTTC.

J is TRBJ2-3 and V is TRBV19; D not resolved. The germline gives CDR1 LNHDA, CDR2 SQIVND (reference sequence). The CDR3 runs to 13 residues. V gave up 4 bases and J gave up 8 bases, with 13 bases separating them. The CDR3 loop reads CASSNRVSVTQYF. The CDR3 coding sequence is TGTGCCAGTAGTAATAGGGTTTCGGTTACGCAGTATTTT.

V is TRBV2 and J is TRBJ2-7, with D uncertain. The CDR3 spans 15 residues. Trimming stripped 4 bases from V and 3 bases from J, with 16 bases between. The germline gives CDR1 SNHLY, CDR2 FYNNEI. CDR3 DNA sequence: TGTGCCAGCAGTGGTCCAGGCCTTAAAGGCTACGAGCAGTACTTC. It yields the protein CASSGPGLKGYEQYF.

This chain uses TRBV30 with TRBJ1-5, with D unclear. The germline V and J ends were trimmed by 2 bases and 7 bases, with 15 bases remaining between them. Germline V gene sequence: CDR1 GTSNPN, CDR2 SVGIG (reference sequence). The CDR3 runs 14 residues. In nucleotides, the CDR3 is TGTGCCTGGAGTTCCTCGGCCCTAGTCCAGCCCCAGCATTTT. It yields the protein CAWSSSALVQPQHF.

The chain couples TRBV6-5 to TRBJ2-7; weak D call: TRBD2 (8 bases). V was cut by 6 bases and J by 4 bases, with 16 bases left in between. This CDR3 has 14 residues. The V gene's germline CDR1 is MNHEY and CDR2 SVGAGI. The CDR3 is CASRAGGQPYEQYF. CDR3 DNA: TGTGCCAGCAGGGCGGGGGGACAGCCTTACGAGCAGTACTTC.

The CDR3 DNA reads TGTGCCAGCTCACCCGGGACAGGGGGCTTTGGTGGCTACACCTTC. This encodes CASSPGTGGFGGYTF. This rearrangement joins TRBV18 to TRBJ1-2, with 12 positions matching TRBD1. Trimming removed 3 bases from V and 7 bases from J; junction bases left unmatched: 6. The CDR3 extends over 15 amino acids. Germline V gene sequence: CDR1 KGHSH, CDR2 LQKENI. The full variable domain, completed using reference TRBV18 and TRBJ1-2, is NAGVMQNPRHLVRRRGQEARLRCSPMKGHSHVYWYRQLPEEGLKFMVYLQKENIIDESGMPKERFSAEFPKEGPSILRIQQVVRGDSAAYFCASSPGTGGFGGYTFGSGTRLTVV.

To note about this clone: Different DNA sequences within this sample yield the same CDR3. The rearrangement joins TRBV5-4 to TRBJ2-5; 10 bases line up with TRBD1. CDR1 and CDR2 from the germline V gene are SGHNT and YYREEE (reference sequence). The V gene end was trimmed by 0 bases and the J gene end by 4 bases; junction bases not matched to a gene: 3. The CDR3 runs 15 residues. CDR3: CASSLGQGALETQYF. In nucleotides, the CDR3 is TGTGCCAGCAGCTTGGGACAGGGGGCTTTAGAGACCCAGTACTTC.

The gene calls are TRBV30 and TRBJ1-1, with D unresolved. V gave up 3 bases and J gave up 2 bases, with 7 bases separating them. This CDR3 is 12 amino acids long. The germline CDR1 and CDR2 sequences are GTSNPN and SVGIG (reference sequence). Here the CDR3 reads CAWRDGNTEAFF. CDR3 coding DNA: TGTGCCTGGAGGGATGGAAACACTGAAGCTTTCTTT. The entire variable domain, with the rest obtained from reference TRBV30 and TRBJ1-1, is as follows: SQTIHQWPATLVQPVGSPLSLECTVEGTSNPNLYWYRQAAGRGLQLLFYSVGIGQISSEVPQNLSASRPQDRQFILSSKKLLLSDSGFYLCAWRDGNTEAFFGQGTRLTVV.

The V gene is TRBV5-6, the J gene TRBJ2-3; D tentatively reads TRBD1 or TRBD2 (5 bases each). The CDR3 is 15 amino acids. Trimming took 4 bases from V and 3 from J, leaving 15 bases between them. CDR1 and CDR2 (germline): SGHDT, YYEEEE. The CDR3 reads CASSLGPRGTDTQYF. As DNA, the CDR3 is TGTGCCAGCAGCCTGGGACCCCGAGGGACAGATACGCAGTATTTT.

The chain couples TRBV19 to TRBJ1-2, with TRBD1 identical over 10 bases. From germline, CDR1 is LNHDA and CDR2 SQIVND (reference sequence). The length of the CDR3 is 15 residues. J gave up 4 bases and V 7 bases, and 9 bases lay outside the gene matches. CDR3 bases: TGTGCCAGTACCGATGGGGGGACAGGGGCCTATGGCTACACCTTC. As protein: CASTDGGTGAYGYTF.

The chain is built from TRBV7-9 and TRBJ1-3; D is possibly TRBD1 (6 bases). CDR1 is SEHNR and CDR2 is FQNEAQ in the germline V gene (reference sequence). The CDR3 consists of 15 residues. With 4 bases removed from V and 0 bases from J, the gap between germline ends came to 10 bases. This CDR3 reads CASSSGTLSGNTIYF. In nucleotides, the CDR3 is TGTGCCAGCAGCTCTGGGACACTCTCTGGAAACACCATATATTTT. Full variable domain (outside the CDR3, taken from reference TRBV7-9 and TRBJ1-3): DTGVSQNPRHKITKRGQNVTFRCDPISEHNRLYWYRQTLGQGPEFLTYFQNEAQLEKSRLLSDRFSAERPKGSFSTLEIQRTEQGDSAMYLCASSSGTLSGNTIYFGEGSWLTVV.